The 29 T cell receptor beta chains presented below share a single source sample, sequenced in a study of graft-versus-host responses after intestinal transplantation (dated by TCRdb to the early 2020s). Library method: the immunoSEQ multiplex PCR assay. TCRdb retrieved this table from immuneACCESS and kept in-frame rearrangements only. Not all clones are present; in checked studies, unresolved V genes account for under half, and no reason is known for the remainder. In all, the sample holds over 20,000 clones, and 40% to 55% of those were seen once. The ten largest account for about 0.9% of the sample. Interpreted using the paper, the time point label stands for: cells obtained before transplantation from donor or recipient. This specimen consisted of alloreactive CD4+ T cells from a mixed lymphocyte reaction culture, obtained before intestinal transplant. The sample's cell subset or site label, in plain terms: CFSE-low proliferating T cells sorted from roughly six-day pre-transplant mixed lymphocyte reaction (GvH or HvG direction). The origin of the receptors is a human patient who received an intestinal transplant.

This clone was counted only a few times. The rearrangement joins TRBV5-1 to TRBJ2-3, with 11 bases lining up with TRBD2. The germline V gene has CDR1 SGHRS and CDR2 YFSETQ. This CDR3 has 17 residues. Unmatched junction bases numbered 13, after V lost 4 bases and J lost 6 bases. The CDR3: CASSPGSLAGGPDTQYF. The CDR3 DNA reads TGCGCCAGCAGCCCCGGGAGCCTAGCGGGGGGCCCCGATACGCAGTATTTT.

Here the CDR3 reads CASSLGHIMNTEAFF. DNA for the CDR3: TGTGCCAGCAGCTTGGGGCACATAATGAACACTGAAGCTTTCTTT. J is TRBJ1-1 and V is TRBV5-4; D not resolved. The CDR3 sequence is 15 residues long. V was pared by 0 bases and J by 0 bases, with 9 bases between. CDR1 is SGHNT and CDR2 is YYREEE in the germline V gene (reference sequence).

The V call is TRBV9, the J call TRBJ2-2, with 10 positions matching TRBD2. Germline V gives CDR1 SGDLS, CDR2 YYNGEE. V lost 2 bases to trimming and J lost 4 bases; unmatched junction nucleotides: 14. This CDR3 is 19 amino acids long. In DNA form, the CDR3 reads TGTGCCAGCAGCGTTGTAGCGGGGGGCCCGCGCGGGGCCACCGGGGAGCTGTTTTTT. Its translation is CASSVVAGGPRGATGELFF.

The chain uses TRBV5-1 and TRBJ1-3; D is ambiguous. The V gene's germline CDR1 is SGHRS and CDR2 YFSETQ. The CDR3 length is 15 residues. Between the trimmed V and J ends, which lost 4 bases and 2 bases, there was a span of 13 bases. CDR3 residues: CASSPGILAGNTIYF. The CDR3 nucleotides read TGCGCCAGCAGCCCCGGGATCCTGGCTGGAAACACCATATATTTT.

The V gene is TRBV19, the J gene TRBJ1-4; weak D call: TRBD1 (6 bases). The CDR3 contains 13 residues. Germline values: CDR1 LNHDA, CDR2 SQIVND (reference sequence). V lost 4 bases and J lost 7, with 10 bases in between. CDR3 residues: CASSTAGAEKLFF. The CDR3 DNA sequence: TGTGCCAGTAGTACGGCGGGGGCTGAAAAACTGTTTTTT.

The chain recombines TRBV2 with TRBJ2-1, with a weak D call TRBD2 (5 bases). Germline CDR1 is SNHLY and CDR2 is FYNNEI. This CDR3 contains 14 residues. The germline V and J ends were trimmed by 10 bases and 6 bases, with 19 bases remaining between them. The CDR3 region has the DNA TGTGCCATCCTGAGACTAATATTACCCAATGAGCAGTTCTTC. It translates to CAILRLILPNEQFF.

The chain joins TRBV10-3 to TRBJ1-2; tentative D call: TRBD1 (5 bases). CDR1 is ENHRY and CDR2 is SYGVKD in the germline V gene. The CDR3 loop spans 15 amino acids. Trimming shortened V by 10 bases and J by 8 bases, and 26 bases separated the two germline ends. The CDR3 is CATVGDGGRPWGYTF. The CDR3 coding sequence is TGTGCCACCGTCGGTGACGGGGGACGCCCTTGGGGCTACACCTTC.

The chain carries TRBV2 and TRBJ2-7; a possible D gene is TRBD2 (5 bases). V was trimmed by 5 bases and J by 5 bases, leaving 13 bases between them. Germline CDR1 is SNHLY and CDR2 is FYNNEI. This CDR3 has 13 amino acids. The CDR3 sequence: CASSYGMEDEQYF. CDR3 DNA sequence: TGTGCCAGCAGTTACGGGATGGAGGACGAGCAGTACTTC.

The chain combines TRBV5-4 with TRBJ2-3, with 8 bases matching TRBD2. The germline gives CDR1 SGHNT, CDR2 YYREEE (reference sequence). The CDR3 is 13 residues long. V lost 3 bases and J lost 5; bases outside the gene matches: 2. This CDR3 reads CASSSSGGDTQYF. In DNA form, the CDR3 reads TGTGCCAGCAGCTCCAGCGGGGGAGATACGCAGTATTTT.

The V call is TRBV10-1, the J call TRBJ1-2, with TRBD1 matching over 7 bases. V trimming: 0 bases; J trimming: 3 bases; junction bases outside the gene matches: 7. Germline lookup yields CDR1 WNHNN and CDR2 SYGVQD (reference sequence). The CDR3 length is 16 residues. DNA of the CDR3: TGCGCCAGCAGTGAGTCCGACAGGGCATGGGACTATGGCTACACCTTC. It codes for CASSESDRAWDYGYTF.

This clone was recorded a few times. V and J are TRBV9 and TRBJ1-3; 7 bases map to TRBD1. The CDR3 runs 16 residues. The J segment lost 3 bases and the V segment lost 4 bases, leaving 10 bases of the junction unmatched. Germline V gives CDR1 SGDLS, CDR2 YYNGEE. The chain's CDR3 is CASSPGIGTDGNTIYF. CDR3 DNA sequence: TGTGCCAGCAGCCCCGGGATCGGGACAGATGGAAACACCATATATTTT.

This sequence joins TRBV7-9 and TRBJ2-2, with D possibly being TRBD2 (5 bases). The CDR3 has 15 residues. V lost 7 bases, J lost 6 bases, and 18 bases lay in between. The germline CDR1 and CDR2 sequences are SEHNR and FQNEAQ (reference sequence). The CDR3 spells CASTTLPSGSGELFF. The CDR3 region has the DNA TGTGCCAGCACCACTTTACCATCGGGGTCCGGGGAGCTGTTTTTT. Using reference TRBV7-9 and TRBJ2-2 for the parts outside the CDR3, the full variable domain is DTGVSQNPRHKITKRGQNVTFRCDPISEHNRLYWYRQTLGQGPEFLTYFQNEAQLEKSRLLSDRFSAERPKGSFSTLEIQRTEQGDSAMYLCASTTLPSGSGELFFGEGSRLTVL.

V usage is TRBV5-1 and J usage is TRBJ1-3, with a possible D match to TRBD1 (6 bases). Germline-derived CDR1 and CDR2 are SGHRS and YFSETQ. The CDR3 loop spans 14 amino acids. Trimming took off 2 bases at V and 8 bases at J, with 14 bases between the two ends. CDR3 in DNA: TGCGCCAGCAGCTTTAGTAAGCCAGGGGACACCATATATTTT. Protein product: CASSFSKPGDTIYF.

The chain joins TRBV5-1 to TRBJ2-3, with TRBD2 matching over 12 bases. Germline V gives CDR1 SGHRS, CDR2 YFSETQ. This CDR3 is 18 amino acids long. V shed 4 bases and J 6 bases; nucleotides not matched to a gene: 15. CDR3 sequence reads: CASSLGRLAGGHTDTQYF. CDR3 coding DNA: TGCGCCAGCAGCCTCGGCCGGCTAGCGGGGGGGCACACGGATACGCAGTATTTT.

This rearrangement joins TRBV18 to TRBJ2-7, with TRBD1 identical over 11 bases. Trimming took 6 bases from V and 7 from J; bases not matched to a gene: 8. The CDR3 has 14 residues. Germline V gene sequence: CDR1 KGHSH, CDR2 LQKENI. Here the CDR3 reads CASSPGQGEVEQYF. CDR3 bases: TGTGCCAGCTCGCCGGGACAGGGGGAGGTAGAGCAGTACTTC.

V is TRBV7-9 and J is TRBJ2-1; 7 positions agree with TRBD2. In germline, CDR1 is SEHNR, CDR2 FQNEAQ (reference sequence). The CDR3 runs to 15 residues. Trimming cost V 1 base and J 2 bases; bases outside gene matches: 2. The CDR3 sequence: CASSLGLAAYNEQFF. CDR3 DNA sequence: TGTGCCAGCAGCTTAGGGCTAGCGGCCTACAATGAGCAGTTCTTC.

The sample holds one count of this clone. The rearrangement joins TRBV18 to TRBJ1-1, with TRBD1 matching 8 bases. Trimming took 2 bases from V and 4 from J; bases not matched to a gene: 9. This CDR3 has 16 residues. Per the germline V gene, CDR1 is KGHSH and CDR2 is LQKENI. The CDR3 DNA is TGTGCCAGCTCACCAAGGCAACAGGGGGGGGTCACTGAAGCTTTCTTT. The encoded protein is CASSPRQQGGVTEAFF.

This chain uses TRBV28 with TRBJ1-1; the match to TRBD1 covers 7 bases. CDR3 length: 15 residues. V lost 5 bases to trimming and J lost 1 base; unmatched junction nucleotides: 7. The germline V gene encodes CDR1 MDHEN and CDR2 SYDVKM. The CDR3 DNA sequence: TGTGCCAGCAGTGCAGACAGGGTGGCGAACACTGAAGCTTTCTTT. It codes for CASSADRVANTEAFF.

This clone was observed a few times. In DNA form, the CDR3 reads TGTGCCAGCAGCTTGGAAGGGGGCGCAGGCGGGGAGCTGTTTTTT. Translated: CASSLEGGAGGELFF. The chain links TRBV5-4 to TRBJ2-2, with 7 bases matching TRBD1. Germline V gene data show CDR1 as SGHNT and CDR2 as YYREEE (reference sequence). V shed 0 bases, J shed 7 bases, and the junction held 6 bases outside the gene matches. The CDR3 is 15 amino acids.

This rearrangement joins TRBV27 to TRBJ2-1; 12 bases fit TRBD1. The germline CDR1 and CDR2 sequences are MNHEY and SMNVEV (reference sequence). The CDR3 has 15 amino acids. J gave up 2 bases and V 5 bases, and 1 base lay outside the gene matches. In nucleotides, the CDR3 is TGTGCCAGCAGTGGGACAGGGGGCCCCTACAATGAGCAGTTCTTC. Its protein product is CASSGTGGPYNEQFF.

There are a few counts of this clone. The rearrangement uses TRBV6-1 and TRBJ2-7, with 12 bases matching TRBD2. The CDR3 runs to 15 residues. The trim removed 6 bases at V and 3 bases at J, leaving 6 bases unmatched. Germline lookup yields CDR1 MNHNS and CDR2 SASEGT. The CDR3 spells CASSETSGGRYEQYF. The CDR3 DNA sequence: TGTGCCAGCAGCGAGACTAGCGGGGGCCGCTACGAGCAGTACTTC.

In its sample, this clone was seen a few times. The chain couples TRBV10-3 to TRBJ2-1; TRBD1 aligns across 10 bases. Germline V gives CDR1 ENHRY, CDR2 SYGVKD. CDR3 length: 15 residues. Germline trimming cut 6 bases from V and 7 bases from J; bases unmatched to any gene: 9. CDR3 nucleotides: TGTGCCATCAGGGACCTCCGGGACAGGGGTAATGAGCAGTTCTTC. This codes for CAIRDLRDRGNEQFF.

The chain combines TRBV10-3 with TRBJ2-1, with 9 bases aligning to TRBD2. Germline CDR1 reads ENHRY; CDR2 reads SYGVKD. The CDR3 is 14 amino acids. The V segment lost 6 bases and the J segment 10 bases; nucleotides outside the gene matches: 10. The CDR3 protein is CAIRSGGLPFEQFF. Here the CDR3 DNA reads TGTGCCATCAGGAGCGGGGGGCTTCCCTTCGAGCAGTTCTTC.

The J gene is TRBJ2-5, the V gene TRBV2; 10 nucleotides match TRBD2. The CDR3 is made up of 15 amino acids. With 5 bases clipped from V and 5 bases from J, the junction kept 8 bases outside the gene matches. Germline V CDR1 and CDR2: SNHLY, FYNNEI. Here the CDR3 reads CASSSQRGGPETQYF. CDR3 nucleotide sequence: TGTGCCAGCAGTTCCCAGCGGGGGGGCCCGGAGACCCAGTACTTC.

The V and J genes are TRBV19 and TRBJ1-5; a weak D match, TRBD1 (6 bases). The CDR3 consists of 13 residues. Between the trimmed V and J ends, which lost 5 bases and 7 bases, there was a span of 12 bases. Germline CDR1 is LNHDA and CDR2 is SQIVND (reference sequence). In DNA, the CDR3 is TGTGCCAGTAGTCCCCGGACAGCCCAGCCCCAGCATTTT. Its translation: CASSPRTAQPQHF.

Only a few counts were recorded for this clone. The rearrangement uses TRBV19 and TRBJ1-5; D may be TRBD1 (6 bases). V was shortened by 5 bases and J by 6 bases, with 14 bases between the two germline ends. Germline V CDR1 and CDR2: LNHDA, SQIVND (reference sequence). This CDR3 comprises 14 residues. The chain's CDR3 is CASSSKQGAQPQHF. DNA of the CDR3: TGTGCCAGTAGTTCAAAACAGGGCGCTCAGCCCCAGCATTTT.

The CDR3 is CASSLGQGSYGYTF. CDR3 in DNA: TGTGCCAGCAGCTTGGGACAGGGGAGCTATGGCTACACCTTC. V usage is TRBV5-8 and J usage is TRBJ1-2, with TRBD1 matching 8 bases. CDR1 SGHTS and CDR2 YDEGEE come from the germline V gene. V gave up 0 bases and J gave up 4 bases; unmatched junction bases: 2. This CDR3 spans 14 amino acids. Based on the CDR3 plus reference TRBV5-8 and TRBJ1-2, the full variable domain is EAGVTQSPTHLIKTRGQQATLRCSPISGHTSVYWYQQALGLGLQFLLWYDEGEERNRGNFPPRFSGRQFPNYSSELNVNALELEDSALYLCASSLGQGSYGYTFGSGTRLTVV.

J is TRBJ2-3 and V is TRBV11-3, with D possibly being TRBD2 (5 bases). This CDR3 comprises 13 residues. The ends were cut back, 1 base at V and 4 bases at J, with 6 bases in the middle. From germline, CDR1 is SGHNT and CDR2 YENEEA. CDR3: CASSLVGADTQYF. DNA of the CDR3: TGTGCCAGCAGCTTAGTCGGGGCAGATACGCAGTATTTT.

This clone was picked up a small number of times. The chain joins TRBV7-9 to TRBJ1-2, with TRBD1 matching over 7 bases. The junction had 5 bases not matched to a gene; V was cut back by 5 bases and J by 2 bases. CDR1 is SEHNR and CDR2 is FQNEAQ in the germline V gene (reference sequence). The CDR3 totals 14 residues. The CDR3 here is CASSHGTANYGYTF. The DNA for the CDR3 is TGTGCCAGCAGCCACGGGACAGCCAACTATGGCTACACCTTC.